A selection of T cell receptor beta chains follows, all from one sample in a study of beta chain features in type 1 diabetes. The method was immunoSEQ multiplex PCR; TCRdb's version includes in-frame clones alone and lacks a portion of them. The data show about 140,000 clones, less than 8.5% seen once. What was sequenced was central memory CD4+ T cells from blood. The receptors were gathered from a woman in her 30s in good health. The CDR3 runs from the conserved cysteine through the conserved F or W. The D gene is left open where the match is weak. Expanded clones get a size class; other rows say once, few or many, or leave the size out.

size	V	J	length	D	CDR3	DNA
.	TRBV2	TRBJ2-1	14	TRBD1	CASSETGVSNEQFF	TGTGCCAGCAGTGAGACAGGGGTATCCAATGAGCAGTTCTTC
.	TRBV7-6	TRBJ2-5	13	.	CASSEQGYETQYF	TGTGCCAGCAGCGAACAGGGTTACGAGACCCAGTACTTC
few	TRBV29-1	TRBJ2-3	13	.	CSVLSSLTDTQYF	TGCAGCGTTCTGTCTAGTCTCACAGATACGCAGTATTTT
few	TRBV9	TRBJ1-4	15	.	CASSPSAVPNEKLFF	TGTGCCAGCAGCCCCTCGGCGGTCCCTAATGAAAAACTGTTTTTT
.	TRBV21-1	TRBJ1-2	15	.	CASSRHRGNFYGYTF	TGTGCCAGCAGCAGACACAGGGGGAATTTCTATGGCTACACCTTC
.	TRBV19	TRBJ2-5	14	.	CASSITGTKRTQYF	TGTGCCAGTAGTATAACAGGTACCAAGAGGACCCAGTACTTC
.	TRBV6-5	TRBJ2-7	14	TRBD1	CASRTGTVRYEQYF	TGTGCCAGCAGAACCGGGACAGTTCGCTACGAGCAGTACTTC
.	TRBV28	TRBJ1-2	13	TRBD1	CASRLDRVEGYTF	TGTGCCAGCAGGCTAGACAGGGTTGAGGGCTACACCTTC
few	TRBV6-5	TRBJ2-7	14	.	CASSSTGNPYEQYF	TGTGCCAGCAGTTCAACAGGGAATCCGTACGAGCAGTACTTC
.	TRBV7-2	TRBJ2-7	15	TRBD1	CASSLAAGGPYEQYF	TGTGCCAGCAGCTTAGCGGCAGGGGGTCCCTACGAGCAGTACTTC